This note documents a single T cell receptor (beta chain) sequence. The data were taken from a study of T cell clones after liver transplantation. Turning to the study itself: Three of eight recipients were HCV-positive; others had non-autoimmune, non-viral indications. Without induction therapy, subjects received standard immunosuppression until 12-24 months post-transplant.

This table comes from immunoSEQ multiplex PCR, and its TCRdb copy is limited to in-frame clones, with some not included. The sample consists of roughly 15,000 clones, more than 65% of them appearing once. Sequenced here: CD8+ T cells from blood, sampled approximately 45 months after liver transplant. The sequence was obtained from a human patient who received a liver transplant. A subset of T cells may come from the graft donor.

The CDR3 region is CASSARDRPTYEQYF. CDR3 DNA sequence: TGTGCCAGCTCAGCCCGGGACAGGCCGACCTACGAGCAGTACTTC. The chain links TRBV18 to TRBJ2-7, with TRBD1 matching over 8 bases. In germline, CDR1 is KGHSH, CDR2 LQKENI. The V gene end was trimmed by 5 bases and the J gene end by 2 bases; junction bases not matched to a gene: 8. CDR3 length: 15 amino acids. The complete variable domain, with remaining parts taken from reference TRBV18 and TRBJ2-7, reads NAGVMQNPRHLVRRRGQEARLRCSPMKGHSHVYWYRQLPEEGLKFMVYLQKENIIDESGMPKERFSAEFPKEGPSILRIQQVVRGDSAAYFCASSARDRPTYEQYFGPGTRLTVT.